The TCR beta chain described here comes from a study of OX40 agonist ivuxolimab in advanced cancers. Regarding the study as a whole: Relative to CD4+ cells, CD8+ T cells on average had more expanded clones. Some nonresponders likewise displayed low normalized T-cell clonal expansion.

Only in-frame clones appear in the TCRdb table, and some are missing; sequencing was by immunoSEQ multiplex PCR. The repertoire includes over 55,000 clones, approximately 80% of them detected once, and 0.7% sits in the top ten. As to this clone: Its target is not known.

The germline V gene has CDR1 MGHRA and CDR2 YSYEKL. The CDR3 runs 16 residues. V shed 0 bases and J shed 2 bases, with 11 bases lying between them. The chain carries TRBV4-1 and TRBJ1-5; D not certain. Sequenced here: CD4+ or CD8+ T cells sorted from blood, sampled in a trial of the OX40 agonist ivuxolimab. The origin of this receptor is an adult with an advanced solid tumor such as melanoma, head and neck, liver or kidney cancer. In DNA form, the CDR3 reads TGCGCCAGCAGCCAAGACGGTGGGGTGGGCAATCAGCCCCAGCATTTT. This translates into CASSQDGGVGNQPQHF.